The entry below gives a single T cell receptor beta chain sequence along with its context. This CDR3 comprises 15 residues. CDR1 is MNHEY and CDR2 is SVGAGI in the germline V gene. Trimming removed 8 bases from V and 0 bases from J, with 14 bases in between. The sample originates from a study of blood T cell repertoires in COVID-19. Profiled with immunoSEQ multiplex PCR; TCRdb holds only in-frame clones, not every one. Of hundreds of thousands of clones listed, roughly 89% were seen once; the top ten hold approximately 0.9%. Sequencing was performed on peripheral blood. This receptor was obtained from a man younger than 30 with COVID-19, enrolled during active disease. The chain is built from TRBV6-5 and TRBJ1-5, with a tentative D call TRBD1 (5 bases). The CDR3 DNA reads as TGTGCCAGCGGGGCGGAATCTTATAGCAATCAGCCCCAGCATTTT. It encodes CASGAESYSNQPQHF.